This T cell receptor (beta chain) was sequenced for a study of blood T cell repertoires in COVID-19. Sequenced by immunoSEQ multiplex PCR; TCRdb stores in-frame clones only, minus some. The sample carries under 200,000 clones, 77% recorded once. Germline V lookup: CDR1 SGHNT, CDR2 YENEEA. There are 14 residues in the CDR3. V was shortened by 4 bases and J by 3 bases, with 11 bases between the two germline ends. The genes are TRBV11-3 and TRBJ2-3, with a tentative D call TRBD2 (6 bases). The TCR sequence derives from a man between 65 and 85 years old with acute or convalescent COVID-19. Sequenced input: peripheral blood. The CDR3 nucleotides are TGTGCCAGCAGCTACAATGGGAGGACAGATACGCAGTATTTT. It encodes CASSYNGRTDTQYF.